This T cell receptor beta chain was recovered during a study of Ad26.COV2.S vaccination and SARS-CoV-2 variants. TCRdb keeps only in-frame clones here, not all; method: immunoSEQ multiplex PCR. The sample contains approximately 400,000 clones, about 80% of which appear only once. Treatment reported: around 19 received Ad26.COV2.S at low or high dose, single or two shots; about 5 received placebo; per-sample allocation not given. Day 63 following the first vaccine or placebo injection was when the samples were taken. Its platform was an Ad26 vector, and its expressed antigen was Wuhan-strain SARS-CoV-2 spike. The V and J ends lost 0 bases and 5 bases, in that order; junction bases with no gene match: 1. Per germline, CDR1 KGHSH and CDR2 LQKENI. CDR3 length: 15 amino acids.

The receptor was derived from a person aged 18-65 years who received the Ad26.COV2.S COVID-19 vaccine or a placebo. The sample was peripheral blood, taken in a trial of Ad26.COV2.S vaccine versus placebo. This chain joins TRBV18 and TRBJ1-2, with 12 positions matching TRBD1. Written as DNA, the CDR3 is TGTGCCAGCTCACCACCGGGACAGGGGGCGTATGGCTACACCTTC. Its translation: CASSPPGQGAYGYTF.